This T cell receptor (beta chain) was identified during a study of CD8 T cells in Susac syndrome. After extraction with the RNeasy kit, about 0.45 to 1 ug of the RNA was reverse transcribed using random hexamers. Amplification of TCR beta CDR3 spanned 54 Vbeta and 13 Jbeta via immunoSEQ multiplex PCR. TCRdb analysed the immunoSEQ multiplex PCR reads with MiXCR anew, one entry per CDR3 protein. The data hold around 200,000 distinct CDR3 sequences, with about 95% observed a single time. Peripheral blood CD8+ and CD4+ T cells were profiled by TCR beta sequencing. Trimming shortened V by 5 bases and J by 9 bases, and 10 bases separated the two germline ends. The CDR3 is made up of 11 amino acids. Germline V CDR1 and CDR2: SNHLY, FYNNEI.

The chain links TRBV2 to TRBJ1-2; D is unclear. The material sequenced was CD4+ T cells from PBMCs. The TCR was taken from a human donor with multiple sclerosis. CDR3 nucleotides: TGTGCCAGCAGTCCAGCTGGGAGCTACACCTTC. Translated, it gives CASSPAGSYTF. Based on the CDR3 plus reference TRBV2 and TRBJ1-2, the full variable domain is EPEVTQTPSHQVTQMGQEVILRCVPISNHLYFYWYRQILGQKVEFLVSFYNNEISEKSEIFDDQFSVERPDGSNFTLKIRSTKLEDSAMYFCASSPAGSYTFGSGTRLTVV.